This T cell receptor beta chain was sequenced during a study of post-analysis software for immune sequencing data. Study-level information: Progressive-relapsing, secondary progressive and relapsing-remitting multiple sclerosis were among the disease courses included.

Concerning this clonotype itself: The target antigen is unknown.

Study conclusions and caveats: TRBV5-6, TRBV5-1 and TRBV20-1 belonged to a set of a handful of TRBV segments that were more frequent in patients than controls. Strong co-clustering by F measure was evident for samples that had been prepared in the same batch.

Unique molecular identifiers tagged the TCR beta cDNA libraries. TCRdb reprocessed the PCR reads with MiXCR, giving one entry per CDR3 protein. Of 750,000 to 950,000 distinct CDR3 sequences listed, around 53% are singletons. The J segment lost 7 bases and the V segment lost 3 bases, leaving 6 bases of the junction unmatched. The V gene's germline CDR1 is DFQATT and CDR2 SNEGSKA (reference sequence). CDR3 length equals 14 residues. The chain recombines TRBV20-1 with TRBJ1-6; 7 bases are a match to TRBD1. The TCR originated in a girl aged 5-17 years with multiple sclerosis. Specimen: blood. CDR3 amino acids: CSARPGTENSPLHF. CDR3 DNA sequence: TGCAGTGCTAGGCCCGGGACAGAGAATTCACCCCTCCACTTT.